This is a list of T cell receptor beta chains from one sample in a study of CD4 T cells in relation to SARS-CoV-2 and coronaviruses. The table came from immunoSEQ multiplex PCR; TCRdb's copy has only in-frame clones and leaves some out. Of around 31,000 clones in the sample, about four fifths were seen once. No antigens are known for them. Sequenced sample: memory CD4+ T cells from PBMCs, cultured in vitro. The receptors derive from an adult with COVID-19. CDR3s include the opening cysteine and the closing phenylalanine or tryptophan. Where a row states a size, it is once, few, many or the class of an expanded clone; other rows omit it.

v_call,j_call,clone_size,cdr3_aa
TRBV10-2,TRBJ1-2,-,CASTNRTEANYGYTF
TRBV4-3,TRBJ2-1,once,CASSQDPAGGPHEQFF
TRBV5-1,TRBJ2-1,once,CASISGQGSDEQFF
TRBV5-1,TRBJ2-1,-,CASSPTNRKYNEQFF
TRBV27,TRBJ1-1,-,CASSKTTGNTEAFF
TRBV5-1,TRBJ2-5,-,CASSSGLAGGAETQYF
TRBV2,TRBJ1-1,-,CASSGHRNTEAFF
TRBV10-3,TRBJ2-7,once,CAISERVGAGSRGEQYF
TRBV5-8,TRBJ2-1,few,CASSRRAASGYNEQFF
TRBV10-3,TRBJ2-1,-,CAIRAGGIKGEQFF
TRBV29-1,TRBJ2-1,-,CSVGPGYNEQFF
TRBV6-5,TRBJ2-7,-,CASSYSRLSYEQYF
TRBV28,TRBJ1-6,-,CASSLWGRGLYNSPLHF
TRBV6-6,TRBJ1-3,-,CASSASSGNTIYF
TRBV14,TRBJ1-1,once,CASSQDLRKAFF
TRBV2,TRBJ2-1,-,CASSRLFSGGSYNEQFF
TRBV6-1,TRBJ2-7,few,CASSETHLLQYF
TRBV5-1,TRBJ1-1,-,CASSYAVGPTEAFF
TRBV30,TRBJ2-7,-,CAWSLAANPYEQYF
TRBV4-1,TRBJ2-3,-,CASSQNEVGTDTQYF
TRBV7-2,TRBJ2-3,-,CASSFKRTSDTQYF
TRBV6-6,TRBJ2-3,-,CASSPGTASTDTQYF
TRBV29-1,TRBJ2-7,few,CSAAGYDGSSYEQYF
TRBV28,TRBJ2-7,-,CASSSPVLEQYF
TRBV3-1/TRBV3-2,TRBJ2-7,-,CASSQVITSEQYF
TRBV28,TRBJ2-7,-,CASSSLDRDSYEQYF
TRBV2,TRBJ1-3,-,CASTAWDSSGNTIYF
TRBV7-2,TRBJ1-5,few,CASSLQSWGSNQPQHF
TRBV6-5,TRBJ2-3,-,CASRDSTDTQYF
TRBV5-4,TRBJ1-6,few,CASSLRGAHNSPLHF
TRBV9,TRBJ2-5,-,CASSVGPTNRETQYF
TRBV9,TRBJ2-3,-,CASSVGGGLAGVWDTQYF
TRBV7-9,TRBJ1-6,once,CASSFRNSPLHF
TRBV7-3,TRBJ2-2,-,CASSPLLIGTGELFF
TRBV7-2,TRBJ2-1,-,CASSLGHEQFF
TRBV5-1,TRBJ2-5,-,CASSLLGTGGGETQYF
TRBV18,TRBJ2-2,-,CASSAGQSSLAGVTGELFF
TRBV25-1,TRBJ2-5,-,CASSGFGGRKTQYF
TRBV19,TRBJ1-5,-,CASTFAGQPGNQPQHF
TRBV6-1,TRBJ2-7,few,CASSEMRGPYF
TRBV30,TRBJ2-3,once,CAWMPRGRATDTQYF
TRBV28,TRBJ2-1,-,CASSFRQGFQNEQFF
TRBV6-5,TRBJ1-4,-,CASSRQRVVEKLFF
TRBV7-2,TRBJ2-7,-,CASSLVVDRGSHEQYF
TRBV4-1,TRBJ2-7,few,CASSQDYEQYF
TRBV3-1/TRBV3-2,TRBJ1-4,-,CASSPGTGNEKLFF
TRBV6-6,TRBJ2-3,-,CASTEQGAGSDTQYF
TRBV29-1,TRBJ2-5,-,CSVVRGTGLQETQYF
TRBV6-2/TRBV6-3,TRBJ1-5,-,CASSRSGDQPQHF
TRBV7-9,TRBJ1-3,-,CASSARGASSGNTIYF
TRBV7-9,TRBJ2-2,-,CASSLALGQMNTGELFF
TRBV28,TRBJ2-7,-,CASSSQRDSVYEQYF
TRBV5-4,TRBJ2-5,-,CASSPGLAGWETQYF